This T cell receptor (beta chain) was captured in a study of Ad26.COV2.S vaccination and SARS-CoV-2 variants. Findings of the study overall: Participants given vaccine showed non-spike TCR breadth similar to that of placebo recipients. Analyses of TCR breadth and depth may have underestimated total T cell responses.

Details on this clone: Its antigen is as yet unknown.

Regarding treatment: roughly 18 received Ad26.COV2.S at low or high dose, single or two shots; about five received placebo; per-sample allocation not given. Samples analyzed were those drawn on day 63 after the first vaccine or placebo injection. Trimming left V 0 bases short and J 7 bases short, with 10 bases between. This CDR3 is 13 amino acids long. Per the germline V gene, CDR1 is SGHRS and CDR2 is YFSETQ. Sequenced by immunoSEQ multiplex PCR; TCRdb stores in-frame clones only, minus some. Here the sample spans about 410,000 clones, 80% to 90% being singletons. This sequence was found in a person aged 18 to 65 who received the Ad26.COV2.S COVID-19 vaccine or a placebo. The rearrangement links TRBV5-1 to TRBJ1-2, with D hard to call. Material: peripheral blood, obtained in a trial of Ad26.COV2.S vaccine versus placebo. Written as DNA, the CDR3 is TGCGCCAGCAGCTTGGATTCGGGTTCTGGCTACACCTTC. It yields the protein CASSLDSGSGYTF.